These 26 T cell receptor beta chains were all obtained from the same sample, sequenced in a study of blood T cells in healthy people across ages. Primed by a sample-barcoded 5' primer and a J-beta primer mix, a second PCR proceeded for 7 to 11 cycles. TCRdb independently ran MiXCR on the 5' RACE reads; one entry per CDR3 protein. The data contain 1.5 million to 2 million distinct CDR3 sequences, approximately 28% of them singletons. Sequenced: blood. Receptors were obtained from a woman aged 25-40 years in good health.

This clonotype was observed many times. Sequence at one end of the junction differs from germline and may be a read error. The rearrangement links TRBV2 to TRBJ1-5; the match to TRBD1 covers 8 bases. This CDR3 is 14 amino acids long. Germline V gives CDR1 SNHLY, CDR2 FYNNEI. CDR3 sequence (DNA): TGTGCCAGTAGTGGGACAGGAGGCAATCAGCCCCAGCATTTT. Translating gives CASSGTGGNQPQHF.

In the case of this clonotype: Germline and junction disagree at one end, which may indicate a read error. The V gene is TRBV5-1, the J gene TRBJ2-5; 13 bases are shared with TRBD2. The CDR3 has 15 residues. Germline-derived CDR1 and CDR2 are SGHRS and YFSETQ. In DNA form, the CDR3 reads TGCGTCAGCAGCCCCGGGACTAGCGGGGAAGAGACCCAGTACTTC. It encodes CVSSPGTSGEETQYF. The full variable domain, its missing parts supplied by reference TRBV5-1 and TRBJ2-5, is KAGVTQTPRYLIKTRGQQVTLSCSPISGHRSVSWYQQTPGQGLQFLFEYFSETQRNKGNFPGRFSGRQFSNSRSEMNVSTLELGDSALYLCVSSPGTSGEETQYFGPGTRLLVL.

This clonotype was counted a few times. The gene calls are TRBV14 and TRBJ2-1; D ambiguous. The CDR3 sequence is 14 residues long. The V and J ends lost 5 bases and 7 bases respectively, with 15 bases between them. Germline CDR1 SGHDN, CDR2 FVKESK. DNA for the CDR3: TGTGCCAGCAGCGCCGGACCGAACCAAAATGAGCAGTTCTTC. Translating it yields CASSAGPNQNEQFF.

There are many counts of this clonotype. The chain recombines TRBV2 with TRBJ2-5; D possibly corresponds to TRBD1 (5 bases). Trimming took 1 base from V and 5 from J, leaving 11 bases between them. CDR1 and CDR2 from the germline V gene are SNHLY and FYNNEI. This CDR3 region has 14 residues. CDR3 loop: CASSEVGAGETQYF. For the CDR3, the DNA is TGTGCCAGCAGTGAAGTAGGGGCCGGGGAGACCCAGTACTTC.

This clonotype was detected ten times or more. V is TRBV7-6 and J is TRBJ1-2, with a possible D match to TRBD1 (6 bases). Germline assignment: CDR1 SGHVS and CDR2 FNYEAQ. CDR3 length: 14 residues. The V end lost 5 bases, the J end lost 4 bases, and 14 bases lay between the germline ends. This CDR3 is CASSPSNRAYGYTF. Written as DNA, the CDR3 is TGTGCCAGCAGCCCCTCCAACAGGGCCTATGGCTACACCTTC.

V gene TRBV7-9 combines with J gene TRBJ2-1; D may be TRBD1 or TRBD2 (7 bases each). V lost 5 bases to trimming and J lost 6 bases, with 14 bases between them. CDR1 and CDR2 (germline): SEHNR, FQNEAQ (reference sequence). CDR3 size: 14 residues. Written as DNA, the CDR3 is TGTGCCAGCAGCCCAGGGGGGGGCCCCAATGAGCAGTTCTTC. This sequence encodes CASSPGGGPNEQFF. Drawing the rest from reference TRBV7-9 and TRBJ2-1, the complete variable domain is DTGVSQNPRHKITKRGQNVTFRCDPISEHNRLYWYRQTLGQGPEFLTYFQNEAQLEKSRLLSDRFSAERPKGSFSTLEIQRTEQGDSAMYLCASSPGGGPNEQFFGPGTRLTVL.

This chain uses TRBV28 with TRBJ1-2; D remains unclear. Germline assignment: CDR1 MDHEN and CDR2 SYDVKM. The CDR3 runs 14 residues. The CDR3 coding sequence is TGTACCACCAAAAGATGGGGATCAAACTATGGCTACACCTTC. Its protein product is CTTKRWGSNYGYTF.

The chain has TRBV5-1 and TRBJ2-7; D perhaps matches TRBD1 (6 bases). Trimming removed 1 base from V and 0 bases from J, with 14 bases in between. CDR1 is SGHRS, CDR2 YFSETQ, per germline. The CDR3 sequence is 16 residues long. In nucleotides, the CDR3 is TGCGCCAGCAGCTTGAAGCGACAGGATATCTCCTACGAGCAGTACTTC. It codes for CASSLKRQDISYEQYF.

Points on this clonotype: At one end the junction does not follow the germline gene, possibly because of a read error. This sequence joins TRBV6-5 and TRBJ2-1, with D unclear. The CDR3 runs to 11 residues. Germline V CDR1 and CDR2: MNHEY, SVGAGI. The CDR3 spells CASSFSNEQDF. CDR3 in DNA: TGTGCCAGCAGTTTCAGCAATGAGCAGGACTTC.

The chain couples TRBV29-1 to TRBJ2-7, with D perhaps TRBD1 or TRBD2 (5 bases each). Germline assignment: CDR1 SQVTM and CDR2 ANQGSEA. The CDR3 runs 13 residues. The germline V and J ends were trimmed by 5 bases and 2 bases, with 13 bases remaining between them. The CDR3 DNA reads TGCAGCGTTTCTGGGACGGCCCCCTACGAGCAGTACTTC. Protein sequence: CSVSGTAPYEQYF.

The genes are TRBV12-3 or TRBV12-4 and TRBJ1-5; weak D call: TRBD1 (5 bases). This CDR3 has 18 amino acids. V lost 5 bases and J 1 base, leaving 21 bases between the germline ends. The CDR3 DNA follows: TGTGCCAGCAGTCCCCGGGGATTGGGGGGGTTGAGCAATCAGCCCCAGCATTTT. Its translation: CASSPRGLGGLSNQPQHF.

The chain has TRBV3-1 and TRBJ2-5; unclear D gene. Germline values: CDR1 LGHDT, CDR2 YNNKEL (reference sequence). CDR3 length equals 14 residues. The V end lost 0 bases, the J end lost 7 bases, and 12 bases lay between the germline ends. CDR3 loop: CASSQDNGARTQYF. CDR3 bases: TGTGCCAGCAGCCAAGACAACGGTGCACGGACCCAGTACTTC.

The chain joins TRBV28 to TRBJ2-7, with D perhaps given as TRBD1 or TRBD2 (5 bases each). The CDR3 sequence is 11 residues long. Germline-derived CDR1 and CDR2 are MDHEN and SYDVKM. V was shortened by 11 bases and J by 2 bases, with 10 bases between the two germline ends. CDR3 protein: CAARGPYEQYF. The CDR3 DNA reads as TGTGCCGCACGGGGCCCCTACGAGCAGTACTTC.

This clonotype appeared a few times. The CDR3 nucleotides read TGTGCCAGTAGTCAGTCCCCGGGACGCGCCTATGGCTACACCTTC. Translating gives CASSQSPGRAYGYTF. V usage is TRBV19 and J usage is TRBJ1-2, with D perhaps matching TRBD1 (5 bases). There are 15 residues in the CDR3. The V and J ends lost 5 bases and 4 bases respectively, with 17 bases between them. In germline, CDR1 is LNHDA, CDR2 SQIVND (reference sequence).

A few counts support this clonotype. One end of the junction does not line up with germline, which may come from a read error. The rearrangement links TRBV4-1 to TRBJ1-2; D gene unclear. Germline V gene data show CDR1 as MGHRA and CDR2 as YSYEKL. The length of the CDR3 is 15 residues. CDR3 nucleotides: TGCGCCAGCAGCCAAGATGACCCTGCGGACTACGGCTACACCTTC. It specifies CASSQDDPADYGYTF.

On this clonotype itself: A much larger clone lies a single base off, so this may be a read error. The V gene is TRBV4-2, the J gene TRBJ2-6; D possibly corresponds to TRBD1 (6 bases). Germline V gene data show CDR1 as LGHNA and CDR2 as YNFKEQ. There are 13 residues in the CDR3. CDR3 sequence: CASSQVGANVRTF. The DNA of the CDR3 is TGTGCCAGCAGCCAAGTGGGGGCCAACGTCCGGACTTTC.

This clonotype was picked up a small number of times. The chain couples TRBV6-5 to TRBJ2-7, with 8 bases identical to TRBD1. The J segment lost 5 bases and the V segment lost 2 bases, leaving 8 bases of the junction unmatched. This CDR3 region has 15 residues. The germline gives CDR1 MNHEY, CDR2 SVGAGI. The CDR3 region is CASSYRQGITNEQYF. For the CDR3, the DNA is TGTGCCAGCAGTTACCGACAGGGGATAACGAACGAGCAGTACTTC.

The V and J genes are TRBV30 and TRBJ1-2; no clear D. The CDR3 length is 10 residues. CDR1 is GTSNPN, CDR2 SVGIG, per germline (reference sequence). The V end was cut by 6 bases, the J end by 8 bases, with 10 bases between. CDR3 in DNA: TGTGCCTGCTTCCGAGCGGGCTACACCTTC. Its translation is CACFRAGYTF.

This clonotype turned up a few times. The rearrangement uses TRBV20-1 and TRBJ1-5; tentative D call: TRBD1 (5 bases). V was cut by 2 bases and J by 4 bases, with 12 bases left in between. The CDR3 length is 14 residues. From germline, CDR1 is DFQATT and CDR2 SNEGSKA (reference sequence). The CDR3 nucleotides are TGCAGTGCTAGATATCCCGGGGGTAATCAGCCCCAGCATTTT. It codes for CSARYPGGNQPQHF.

V is TRBV5-1 and J is TRBJ2-7, with D possibly matching TRBD2 (6 bases). The germline CDR1 and CDR2 sequences are SGHRS and YFSETQ. CDR3 length: 15 residues. V was clipped by 4 bases and J by 2 bases, with 16 bases between them. The DNA for the CDR3 is TGCGCCAGCAGCAGATCCCGGGACTTCGCCTACGAGCAGTACTTC. It specifies CASSRSRDFAYEQYF.

This clonotype was counted many times. This rearrangement joins TRBV6-5 to TRBJ2-1; TRBD2 is a possible D gene (5 bases). The CDR3 has 15 residues. Germline V gene lookup returns CDR1 MNHEY and CDR2 SVGAGI. The V end was cut by 5 bases, the J end by 8 bases, with 19 bases between. CDR3: CASSATTTPLDEQFF. The CDR3 DNA is TGTGCCAGCAGTGCGACTACAACCCCTTTGGATGAGCAGTTCTTC.

The V gene is TRBV24-1, the J gene TRBJ1-2, with TRBD1 matching over 8 bases. There are 15 residues in the CDR3. Trimming removed 4 bases from V and 2 bases from J; junction bases left unmatched: 5. CDR1 and CDR2 from the germline V gene are KGHDR and SFDVKD. The CDR3: CATSDNRQGNYGYTF. Here the CDR3 DNA reads TGTGCCACCAGTGACAACAGACAGGGGAACTATGGCTACACCTTC.

V gene TRBV6-5 combines with J gene TRBJ2-7; TRBD1 matches 8 bases. Germline trimming cut 6 bases from V and 2 bases from J; bases unmatched to any gene: 12. This CDR3 is 16 amino acids long. CDR1 and CDR2 (germline): MNHEY, SVGAGI. The CDR3 DNA reads as TGTGCCAGCAGACGAGGGAGCGGACAGGGCCCCTACGAGCAGTACTTC. This gives the protein CASRRGSGQGPYEQYF.

The rearrangement links TRBV14 to TRBJ2-1; D unresolved. This CDR3 is built from 11 residues. V dropped 3 bases and J dropped 12 bases, with 9 bases sitting between them. The germline CDR1 and CDR2 sequences are SGHDN and FVKESK. The CDR3 loop is CASSHGPRQFF. CDR3 in DNA: TGTGCCAGCAGCCATGGCCCGCGGCAGTTCTTC.

In its sample, this clonotype was seen a few times. The junction and the germline gene differ at one end; a read error may be behind it. The rearrangement links TRBV5-1 to TRBJ1-1; tentatively, D is TRBD1 (6 bases). CDR3 length: 13 residues. The V gene's germline CDR1 is SGHRS and CDR2 YFSETQ. The CDR3 spells CAGSREGGTEAFF. The CDR3 nucleotides are TGCGCCGGCAGCCGGGAGGGGGGCACTGAAGCTTTCTTT.

The CDR3 DNA reads as TGCAGTGCCTCGGAGAGACAGACCTACGAGCAGTACTTC. Protein sequence: CSASERQTYEQYF. V usage is TRBV20-1 and J usage is TRBJ2-7; maybe TRBD1 (5 bases). The CDR3 has 13 amino acids. The germline V gene encodes CDR1 DFQATT and CDR2 SNEGSKA (reference sequence). V lost 6 bases and J 2 bases, leaving 14 bases between the germline ends.